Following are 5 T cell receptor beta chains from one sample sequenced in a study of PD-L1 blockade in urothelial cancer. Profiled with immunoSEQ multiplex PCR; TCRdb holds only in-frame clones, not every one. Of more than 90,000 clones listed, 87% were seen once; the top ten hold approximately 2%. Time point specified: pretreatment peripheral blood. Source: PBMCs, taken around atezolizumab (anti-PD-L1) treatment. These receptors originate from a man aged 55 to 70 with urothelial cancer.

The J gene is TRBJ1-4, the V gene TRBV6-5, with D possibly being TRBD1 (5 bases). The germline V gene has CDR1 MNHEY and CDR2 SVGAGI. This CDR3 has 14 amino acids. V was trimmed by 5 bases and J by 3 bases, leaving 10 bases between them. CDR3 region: CASSAGFANEKLFF. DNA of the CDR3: TGTGCCAGCAGTGCAGGGTTCGCTAATGAAAAACTGTTTTTT.

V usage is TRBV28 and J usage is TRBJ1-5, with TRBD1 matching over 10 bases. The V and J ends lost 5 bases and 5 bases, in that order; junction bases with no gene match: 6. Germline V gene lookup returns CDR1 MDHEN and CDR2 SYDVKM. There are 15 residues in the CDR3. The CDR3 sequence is CASSLGQGGYQPQHF. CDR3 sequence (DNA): TGTGCCAGCAGTCTTGGACAGGGGGGTTATCAGCCCCAGCATTTT.

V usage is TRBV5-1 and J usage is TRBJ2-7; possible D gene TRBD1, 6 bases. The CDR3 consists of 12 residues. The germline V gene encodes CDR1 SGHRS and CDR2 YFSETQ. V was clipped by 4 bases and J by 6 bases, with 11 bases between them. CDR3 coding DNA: TGCGCCAGCAGCCAACAGGGCGGCGAGCAGTACTTC. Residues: CASSQQGGEQYF.

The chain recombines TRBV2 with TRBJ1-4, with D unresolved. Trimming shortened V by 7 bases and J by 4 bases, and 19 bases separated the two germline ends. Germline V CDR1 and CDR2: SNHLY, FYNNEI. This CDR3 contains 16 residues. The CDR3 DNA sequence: TGTGCCAGCACCGGATCCTCCGGGAGACTTAATGAAAAACTGTTTTTT. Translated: CASTGSSGRLNEKLFF.

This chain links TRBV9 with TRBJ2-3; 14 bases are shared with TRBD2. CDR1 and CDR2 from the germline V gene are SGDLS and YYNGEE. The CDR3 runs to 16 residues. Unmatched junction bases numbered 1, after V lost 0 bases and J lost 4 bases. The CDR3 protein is CASSVGLAGGADTQYF. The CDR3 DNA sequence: TGTGCCAGCAGCGTAGGACTAGCGGGGGGGGCAGATACGCAGTATTTT.